The 13 T cell receptor beta chains presented below share a single source sample, sequenced in a study of blood T cell repertoires in COVID-19. Produced via immunoSEQ multiplex PCR; TCRdb's table is partial and in-frame only. Found here are around 310,000 clones, 80% to 95% of them singletons; the top ten hold about 7%. Input material: peripheral blood. Receptor source: a woman under 40 with COVID-19, enrolled during active disease.

This clone was observed a single time. The chain links TRBV2 to TRBJ2-7; 11 bases agree with TRBD2. The CDR3 is 14 amino acids. The V and J ends lost 7 bases and 4 bases, in that order; junction bases with no gene match: 6. Germline lookup yields CDR1 SNHLY and CDR2 FYNNEI. This CDR3 is CASKWTSGLYEQYF. The CDR3 bases are TGTGCCAGCAAGTGGACTAGCGGGCTTTACGAGCAGTACTTC.

The rearrangement links TRBV5-4 to TRBJ2-1, with D possibly TRBD2 on 5 matching bases. The CDR3 is 15 residues long. Germline CDR1 reads SGHNT; CDR2 reads YYREEE (reference sequence). V dropped 4 bases and J dropped 5 bases, with 16 bases sitting between them. In DNA, the CDR3 is TGTGCCAGCAGCAACCCTAGCCGAGGTGACAATGAGCAGTTCTTC. It codes for CASSNPSRGDNEQFF.

The genes are TRBV7-8 and TRBJ2-5; 8 bases are a match to TRBD2. J gave up 5 bases and V 1 base, and 12 bases lay outside the gene matches. The CDR3 extends over 17 amino acids. CDR1 is SGHVS and CDR2 is FQNEAQ in the germline V gene. CDR3 in amino acids: CASSLGTLRAGAETQYF. DNA for the CDR3: TGTGCCAGCAGCTTAGGCACCCTACGAGCGGGAGCGGAGACCCAGTACTTC.

V gene TRBV11-2 combines with J gene TRBJ2-7; TRBD2 matches 8 bases. The CDR3 runs to 15 residues. V shed 0 bases and J 2 bases; nucleotides not matched to a gene: 3. Germline CDR1 is SGHAT and CDR2 is FQNNGV. The CDR3 sequence is CASSLEAGVPYEQYF. The CDR3 coding sequence is TGTGCCAGCAGCTTAGAAGCGGGAGTCCCCTACGAGCAGTACTTC.

The chain recombines TRBV6-2 or TRBV6-3 with TRBJ2-1; TRBD2 matches 12 bases. Unmatched junction bases numbered 8, after V lost 0 bases and J lost 2 bases. This CDR3 region has 19 residues. Germline CDR1 and CDR2: MNHEY and SVGEGT. DNA for the CDR3: TGTGCCAGCAGTTACTCGAAACACCTAGCGGGAGGGCCCTACAATGAGCAGTTCTTC. It is translated as CASSYSKHLAGGPYNEQFF.

In this sample, this clone turned up once. This chain joins TRBV27 and TRBJ1-2; D is possibly TRBD1 (5 bases). The length of the CDR3 is 15 residues. CDR1 and CDR2 from the germline V gene are MNHEY and SMNVEV (reference sequence). Deletions cut 3 bases from V and 3 bases from J, with 14 bases between. DNA of the CDR3: TGTGCCAGCAGTTTTGTTCAGGGAAGTTACTATGGCTACACCTTC. As protein: CASSFVQGSYYGYTF.

This clone was recorded once. The J gene is TRBJ1-2, the V gene TRBV19, with no clear D. CDR1 is LNHDA, CDR2 SQIVND, per germline (reference sequence). The length of the CDR3 is 15 residues. Deletions cut 1 base from V and 6 bases from J, with 15 bases between. The CDR3: CASSIGLLRVDGYTF. CDR3 nucleotides: TGTGCCAGTAGTATAGGCCTCTTAAGAGTGGATGGCTACACCTTC.

The chain has TRBV3-1 (or the pseudogene TRBV3-2) and TRBJ1-1; a possible D gene is TRBD1 (5 bases). Per germline, CDR1 LGHDT and CDR2 YNNKEL (reference sequence). Trimming shortened V by 5 bases and J by 5 bases, and 15 bases separated the two germline ends. The CDR3 totals 14 residues. CDR3: CASSSRQGRTEAFF. The CDR3 coding sequence is TGTGCCAGCAGCTCCCGGCAGGGTAGAACTGAAGCTTTCTTT.

V is TRBV19 and J is TRBJ2-1; 7 nucleotides agree with TRBD2. The CDR3 extends over 15 amino acids. V was clipped by 4 bases and J by 1 base; unmatched bases: 4. Germline CDR1 reads LNHDA; CDR2 reads SQIVND (reference sequence). The CDR3, as DNA: TGTGCCAGTAGTACCGGGACTAATTCCTACAATGAGCAGTTCTTC. It is translated as CASSTGTNSYNEQFF. Looking up the rest from reference TRBV19 and TRBJ2-1 gives the full variable domain: DGGITQSPKYLFRKEGQNVTLSCEQNLNHDAMYWYRQDPGQGLRLIYYSQIVNDFQKGDIAEGYSVSREKKESFPLTVTSAQKNPTAFYLCASSTGTNSYNEQFFGPGTRLTVL.

The V gene is TRBV4-3, the J gene TRBJ2-1; 11 bases align to TRBD1. With 3 bases clipped from V and 7 bases from J, the junction kept 2 bases outside the gene matches. The CDR3 runs to 14 residues. In germline, CDR1 is LGHNA, CDR2 YSLEER. CDR3 sequence: CASSQGQGVNEQFF. The CDR3 DNA reads as TGCGCCAGCAGCCAGGGACAGGGGGTAAATGAGCAGTTCTTC.

The chain recombines TRBV6-5 with TRBJ2-1; D may be TRBD1 (6 bases). Germline-derived CDR1 and CDR2 are MNHEY and SVGAGI. This CDR3 contains 13 residues. The V gene lost 6 bases and the J gene lost 4 bases, with 10 bases spanning the gap. The chain's CDR3 is CASSVGGYNEQFF. The CDR3 bases are TGTGCCAGCAGCGTAGGGGGTTACAATGAGCAGTTCTTC.

The J gene is TRBJ1-2, the V gene TRBV6-1, with a weak D call TRBD1 (5 bases). The V gene's germline CDR1 is MNHNS and CDR2 SASEGT. The CDR3 length is 11 residues. The V end was cut by 3 bases, the J end by 8 bases, with 7 bases between. The CDR3: CASSDREGYTF. The DNA of the CDR3 is TGTGCCAGCAGTGACAGGGAAGGCTACACCTTC.

The chain uses TRBV7-9 and TRBJ2-3; the D is unclear. CDR3 length: 14 residues. Germline-derived CDR1 and CDR2 are SEHNR and FQNEAQ (reference sequence). Trimming removed 0 bases from V and 0 bases from J, with 4 bases in between. CDR3 coding DNA: TGTGCCAGCAGCTTAGCCGGGAGCACAGATACGCAGTATTTT. This sequence encodes CASSLAGSTDTQYF.